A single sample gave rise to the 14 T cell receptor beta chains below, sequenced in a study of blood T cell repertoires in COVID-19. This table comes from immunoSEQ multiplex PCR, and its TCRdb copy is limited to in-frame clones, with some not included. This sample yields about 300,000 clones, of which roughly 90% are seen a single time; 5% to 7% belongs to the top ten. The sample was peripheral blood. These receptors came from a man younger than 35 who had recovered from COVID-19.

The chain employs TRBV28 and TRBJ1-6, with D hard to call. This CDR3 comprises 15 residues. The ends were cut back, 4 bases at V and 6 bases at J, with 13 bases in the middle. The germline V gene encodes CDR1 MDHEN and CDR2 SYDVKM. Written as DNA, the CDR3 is TGTGCCAGCAGTTCCCCCGCGCGGCCTAATTCACCCCTCCACTTT. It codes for CASSSPARPNSPLHF.

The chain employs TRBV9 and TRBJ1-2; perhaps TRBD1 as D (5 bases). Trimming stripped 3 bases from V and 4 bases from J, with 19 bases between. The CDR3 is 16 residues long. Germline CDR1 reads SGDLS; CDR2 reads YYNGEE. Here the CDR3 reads CASSALPDKPIYGYTF. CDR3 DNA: TGTGCCAGCAGCGCCCTCCCGGACAAGCCCATCTATGGCTACACCTTC.

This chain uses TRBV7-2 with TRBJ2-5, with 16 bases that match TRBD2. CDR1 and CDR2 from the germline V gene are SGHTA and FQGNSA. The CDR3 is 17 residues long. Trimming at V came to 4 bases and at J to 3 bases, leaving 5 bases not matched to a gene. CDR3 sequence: CASSWGLAGGPEETQYF. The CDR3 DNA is TGTGCCAGCAGCTGGGGACTAGCGGGGGGGCCGGAAGAGACCCAGTACTTC. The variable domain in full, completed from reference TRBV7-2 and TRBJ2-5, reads GAGVSQSPSNKVTEKGKDVELRCDPISGHTALYWYRQSLGQGLEFLIYFQGNSAPDKSGLPSDRFSAERTGGSVSTLTIQRTQQEDSAVYLCASSWGLAGGPEETQYFGPGTRLLVL.

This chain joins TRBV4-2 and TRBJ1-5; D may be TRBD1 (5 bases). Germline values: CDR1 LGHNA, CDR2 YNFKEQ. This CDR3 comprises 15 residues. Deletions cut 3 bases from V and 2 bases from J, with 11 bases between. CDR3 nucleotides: TGTGCCAGCAGCCAGGCAGGGTTGGGCAATCAGCCCCAGCATTTT. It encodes CASSQAGLGNQPQHF.

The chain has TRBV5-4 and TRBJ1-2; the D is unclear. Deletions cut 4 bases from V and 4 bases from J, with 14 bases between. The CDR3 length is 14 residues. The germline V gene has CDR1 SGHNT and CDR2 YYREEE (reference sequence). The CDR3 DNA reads TGTGCCAGCAGCGCCGGAGGGAGGCCCTATGGCTACACCTTC. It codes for CASSAGGRPYGYTF.

The CDR3 nucleotides read TGTGCCATCGACAGTTCCTACGAGCAGTACTTC. This codes for CAIDSSYEQYF. The rearrangement uses TRBV6-5 and TRBJ2-7, with TRBD1 as a possible D gene (5 bases). This CDR3 spans 11 amino acids. Between the trimmed V and J ends, which lost 10 bases and 1 base, there was a span of 8 bases. Germline CDR1 reads MNHEY; CDR2 reads SVGAGI.

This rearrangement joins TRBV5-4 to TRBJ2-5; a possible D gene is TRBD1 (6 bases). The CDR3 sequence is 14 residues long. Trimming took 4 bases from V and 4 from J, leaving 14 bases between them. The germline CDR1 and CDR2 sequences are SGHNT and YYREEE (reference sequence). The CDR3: CASSQQQGTETQYF. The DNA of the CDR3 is TGTGCCAGCAGCCAACAACAGGGAACAGAGACCCAGTACTTC.

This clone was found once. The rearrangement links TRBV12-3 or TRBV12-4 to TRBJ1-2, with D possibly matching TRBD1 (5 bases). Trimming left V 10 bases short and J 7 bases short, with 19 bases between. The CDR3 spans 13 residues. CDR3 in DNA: TGTGCCACCAGGACGGGGGGAGGTGGTGGCTACACCTTC. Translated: CATRTGGGGGYTF.

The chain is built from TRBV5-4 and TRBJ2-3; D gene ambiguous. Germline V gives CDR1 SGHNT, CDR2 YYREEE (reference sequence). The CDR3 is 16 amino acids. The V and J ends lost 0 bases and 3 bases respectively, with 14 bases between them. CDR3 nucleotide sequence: TGTGCCAGCAGCTTGGAAGGAGATGGAGAGACAGATACGCAGTATTTT. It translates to CASSLEGDGETDTQYF.

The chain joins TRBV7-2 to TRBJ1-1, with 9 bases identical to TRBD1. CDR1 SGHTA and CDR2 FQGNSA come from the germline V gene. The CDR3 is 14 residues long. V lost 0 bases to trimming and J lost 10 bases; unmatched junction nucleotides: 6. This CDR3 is CASSLAPGQGAAFF. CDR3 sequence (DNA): TGTGCCAGCAGCTTAGCGCCGGGACAGGGCGCAGCTTTCTTT.

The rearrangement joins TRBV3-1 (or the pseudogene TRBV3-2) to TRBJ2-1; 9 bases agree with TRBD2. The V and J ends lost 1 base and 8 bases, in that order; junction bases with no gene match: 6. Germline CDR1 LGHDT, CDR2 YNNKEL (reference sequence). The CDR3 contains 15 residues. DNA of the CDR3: TGTGCCAGCAGCCAAGGTAGCGGGAGAGGGCATGAGCAGTTCTTC. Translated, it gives CASSQGSGRGHEQFF.

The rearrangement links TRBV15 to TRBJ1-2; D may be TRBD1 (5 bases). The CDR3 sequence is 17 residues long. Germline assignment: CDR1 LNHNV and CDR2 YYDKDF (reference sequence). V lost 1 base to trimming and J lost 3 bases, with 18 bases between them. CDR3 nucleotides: TGTGCCACCAGCAGAGGGGGCAGGGCGGAGGGCTACTATGGCTACACCTTC. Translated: CATSRGGRAEGYYGYTF.

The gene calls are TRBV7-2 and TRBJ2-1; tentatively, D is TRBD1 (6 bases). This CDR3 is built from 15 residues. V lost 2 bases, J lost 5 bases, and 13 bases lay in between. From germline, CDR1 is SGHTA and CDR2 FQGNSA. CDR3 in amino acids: CASSLRTASDNEQFF. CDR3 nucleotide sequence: TGTGCCAGCAGCTTAAGGACAGCTTCTGACAATGAGCAGTTCTTC.

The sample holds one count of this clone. The CDR3 here is CASRSSGNTGELFF. Written as DNA, the CDR3 is TGCGCCAGCCGTTCTAGCGGAAACACCGGGGAGCTGTTTTTT. This rearrangement joins TRBV5-1 to TRBJ2-2; 7 bases agree with TRBD2. The CDR3 consists of 14 residues. In germline, CDR1 is SGHRS, CDR2 YFSETQ. The junction had 5 bases not matched to a gene; V was cut back by 7 bases and J by 2 bases. The full variable domain, rest sourced from reference TRBV5-1 and TRBJ2-2, is KAGVTQTPRYLIKTRGQQVTLSCSPISGHRSVSWYQQTPGQGLQFLFEYFSETQRNKGNFPGRFSGRQFSNSRSEMNVSTLELGDSALYLCASRSSGNTGELFFGEGSRLTVL.